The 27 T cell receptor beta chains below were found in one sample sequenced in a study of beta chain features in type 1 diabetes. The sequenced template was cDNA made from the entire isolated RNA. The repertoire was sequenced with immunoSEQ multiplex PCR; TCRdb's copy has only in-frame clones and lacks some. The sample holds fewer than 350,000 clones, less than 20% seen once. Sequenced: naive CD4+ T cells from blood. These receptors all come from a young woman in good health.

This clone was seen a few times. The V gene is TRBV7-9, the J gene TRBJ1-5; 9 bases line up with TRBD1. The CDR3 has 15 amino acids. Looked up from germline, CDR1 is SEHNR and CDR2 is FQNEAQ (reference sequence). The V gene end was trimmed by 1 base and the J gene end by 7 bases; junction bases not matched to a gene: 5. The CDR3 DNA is TGTGCCAGCAGCTTAGGGGGACAGGGAAGGCAGCCCCAGCATTTT. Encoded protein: CASSLGGQGRQPQHF.

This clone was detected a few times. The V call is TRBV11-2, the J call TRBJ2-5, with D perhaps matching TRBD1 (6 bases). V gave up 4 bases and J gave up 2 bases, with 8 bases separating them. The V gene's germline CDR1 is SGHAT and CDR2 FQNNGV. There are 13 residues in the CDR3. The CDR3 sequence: CASSYGQQETQYF. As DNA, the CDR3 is TGTGCCAGCAGCTATGGACAGCAAGAGACCCAGTACTTC.

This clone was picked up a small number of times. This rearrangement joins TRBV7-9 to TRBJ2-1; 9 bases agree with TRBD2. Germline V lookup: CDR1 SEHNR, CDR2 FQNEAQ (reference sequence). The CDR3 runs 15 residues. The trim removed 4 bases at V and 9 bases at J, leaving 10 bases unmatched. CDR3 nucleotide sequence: TGTGCCAGCAGCTCTCCGGGACTAGCATTAAGTGAGCAGTTCTTC. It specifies CASSSPGLALSEQFF.

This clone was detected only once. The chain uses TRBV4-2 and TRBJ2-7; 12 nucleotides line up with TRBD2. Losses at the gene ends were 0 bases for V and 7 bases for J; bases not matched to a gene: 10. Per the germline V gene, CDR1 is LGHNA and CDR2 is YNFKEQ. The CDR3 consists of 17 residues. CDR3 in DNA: TGTGCCAGCAGCCAAGAACTAGCGGGAGGATCCCCTAAGGAGCAGTACTTC. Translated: CASSQELAGGSPKEQYF.

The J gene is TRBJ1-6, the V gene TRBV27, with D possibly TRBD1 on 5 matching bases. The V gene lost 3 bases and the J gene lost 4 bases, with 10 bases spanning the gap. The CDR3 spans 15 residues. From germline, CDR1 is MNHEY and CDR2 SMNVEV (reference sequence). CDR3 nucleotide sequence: TGTGCCAGCAGTTTTCGGAGACAGTATAATTCACCCCTCCACTTT. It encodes CASSFRRQYNSPLHF.

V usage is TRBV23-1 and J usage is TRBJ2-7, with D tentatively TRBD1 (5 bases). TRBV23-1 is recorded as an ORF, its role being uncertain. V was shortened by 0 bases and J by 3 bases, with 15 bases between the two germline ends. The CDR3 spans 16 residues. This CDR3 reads CASSQSRQKGFYEQYF. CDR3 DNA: TGCGCCAGCAGTCAATCGCGACAGAAGGGCTTCTACGAGCAGTACTTC.

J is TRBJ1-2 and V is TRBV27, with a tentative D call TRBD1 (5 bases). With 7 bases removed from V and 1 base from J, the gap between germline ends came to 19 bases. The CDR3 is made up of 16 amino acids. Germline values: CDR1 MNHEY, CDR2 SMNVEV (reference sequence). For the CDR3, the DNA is TGTGCCAGCACCCACGACGACAGAACGGGTAACTATGGCTACACCTTC. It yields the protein CASTHDDRTGNYGYTF.

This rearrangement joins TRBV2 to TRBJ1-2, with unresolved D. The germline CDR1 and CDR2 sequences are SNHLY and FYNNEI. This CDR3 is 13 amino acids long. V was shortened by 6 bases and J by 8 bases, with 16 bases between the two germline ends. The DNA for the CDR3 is TGTGCCAGCAGGGGAGATTCCTGGTCGGGCTACACCTTC. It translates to CASRGDSWSGYTF.

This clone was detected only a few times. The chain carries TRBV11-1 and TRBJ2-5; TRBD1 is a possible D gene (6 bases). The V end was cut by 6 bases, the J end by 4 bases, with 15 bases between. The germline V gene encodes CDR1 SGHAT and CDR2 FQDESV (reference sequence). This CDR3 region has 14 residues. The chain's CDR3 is CASRLQGLGETQYF. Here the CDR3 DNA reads TGTGCCAGCAGGCTTCAGGGGTTGGGAGAGACCCAGTACTTC.

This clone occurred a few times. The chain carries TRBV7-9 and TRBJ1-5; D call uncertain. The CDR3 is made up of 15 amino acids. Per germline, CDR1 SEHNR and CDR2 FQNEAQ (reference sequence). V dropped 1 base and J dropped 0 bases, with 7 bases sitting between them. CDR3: CASSLGGSSNQPQHF. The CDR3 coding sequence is TGTGCCAGCAGCTTAGGAGGCAGTAGCAATCAGCCCCAGCATTTT.

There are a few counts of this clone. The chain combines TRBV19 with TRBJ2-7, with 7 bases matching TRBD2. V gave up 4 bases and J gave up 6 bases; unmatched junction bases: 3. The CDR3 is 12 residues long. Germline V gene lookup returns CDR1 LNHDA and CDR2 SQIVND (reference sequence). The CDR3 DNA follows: TGTGCCAGTAGTAAGACTAGCTCCGAGCAGTACTTC. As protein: CASSKTSSEQYF.

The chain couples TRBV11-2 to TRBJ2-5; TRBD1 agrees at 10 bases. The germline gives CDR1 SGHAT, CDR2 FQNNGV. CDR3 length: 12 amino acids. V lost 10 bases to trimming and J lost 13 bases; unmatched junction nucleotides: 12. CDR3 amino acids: CATRRGQGPMYF. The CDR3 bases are TGTGCCACCCGCCGGGGACAGGGGCCCATGTACTTC.

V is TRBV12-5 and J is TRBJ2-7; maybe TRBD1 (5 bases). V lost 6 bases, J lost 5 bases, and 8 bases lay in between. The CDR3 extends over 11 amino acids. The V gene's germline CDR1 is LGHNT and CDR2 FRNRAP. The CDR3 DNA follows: TGTGCTAGTGGCAGGGTGGACGAGCAGTACTTC. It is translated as CASGRVDEQYF.

The CDR3 loop is CASSLWGTGTQYF. CDR3 nucleotide sequence: TGTGCCAGCAGTTTATGGGGTACGGGGACCCAGTACTTC. The genes are TRBV28 and TRBJ2-5; D gene ambiguous. Trimming pared 0 bases from V and 7 bases from J, leaving 9 bases between. The germline V gene encodes CDR1 MDHEN and CDR2 SYDVKM. This CDR3 has 13 amino acids.

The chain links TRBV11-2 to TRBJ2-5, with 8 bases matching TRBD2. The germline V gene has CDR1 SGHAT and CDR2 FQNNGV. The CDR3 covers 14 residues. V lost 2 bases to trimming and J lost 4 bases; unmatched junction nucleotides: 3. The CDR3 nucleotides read TGTGCCAGCAGCTTATGGGCGGGAGGAGAGACCCAGTACTTC. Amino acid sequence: CASSLWAGGETQYF.

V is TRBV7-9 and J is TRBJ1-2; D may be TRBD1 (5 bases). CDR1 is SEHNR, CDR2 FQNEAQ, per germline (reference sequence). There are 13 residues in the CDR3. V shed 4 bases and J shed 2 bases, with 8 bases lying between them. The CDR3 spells CASSSTVNYGYTF. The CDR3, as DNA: TGTGCCAGCAGCTCGACAGTAAACTATGGCTACACCTTC.

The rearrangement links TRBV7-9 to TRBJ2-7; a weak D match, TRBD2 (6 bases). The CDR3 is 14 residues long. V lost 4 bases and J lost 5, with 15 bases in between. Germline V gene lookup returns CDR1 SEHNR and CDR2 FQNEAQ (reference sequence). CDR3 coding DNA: TGTGCCAGCAGCTCGACGGGAGCAAGCGACGAGCAGTACTTC. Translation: CASSSTGASDEQYF.

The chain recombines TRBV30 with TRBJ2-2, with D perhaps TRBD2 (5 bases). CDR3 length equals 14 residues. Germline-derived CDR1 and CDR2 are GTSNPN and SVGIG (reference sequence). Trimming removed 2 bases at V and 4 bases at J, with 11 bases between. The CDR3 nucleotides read TGTGCCTGGAGTAGTCCAGGAGGCACCGGGGAGCTGTTTTTT. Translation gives CAWSSPGGTGELFF.

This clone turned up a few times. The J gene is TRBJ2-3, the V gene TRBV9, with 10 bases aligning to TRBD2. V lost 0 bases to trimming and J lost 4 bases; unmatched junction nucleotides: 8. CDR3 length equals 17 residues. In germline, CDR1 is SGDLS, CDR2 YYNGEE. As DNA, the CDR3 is TGTGCCAGCAGCGTAGCGGGAGCGGGGGGGCGGCCAGATACGCAGTATTTT. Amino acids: CASSVAGAGGRPDTQYF.

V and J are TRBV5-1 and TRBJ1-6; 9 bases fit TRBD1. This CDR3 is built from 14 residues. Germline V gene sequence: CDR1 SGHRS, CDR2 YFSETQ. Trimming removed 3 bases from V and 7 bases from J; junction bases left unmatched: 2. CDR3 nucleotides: TGCGCCAGCAGCTATGGACAGGGGAATTCACCCCTCCACTTT. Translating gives CASSYGQGNSPLHF. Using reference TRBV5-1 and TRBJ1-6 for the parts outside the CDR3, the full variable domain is KAGVTQTPRYLIKTRGQQVTLSCSPISGHRSVSWYQQTPGQGLQFLFEYFSETQRNKGNFPGRFSGRQFSNSRSEMNVSTLELGDSALYLCASSYGQGNSPLHFGNGTRLTVT.

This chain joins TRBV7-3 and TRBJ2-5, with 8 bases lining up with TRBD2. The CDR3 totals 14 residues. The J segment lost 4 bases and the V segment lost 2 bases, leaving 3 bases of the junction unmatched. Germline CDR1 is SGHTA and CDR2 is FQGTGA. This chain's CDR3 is CASSLSGGRETQYF. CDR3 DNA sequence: TGTGCCAGCAGCTTATCGGGGGGGCGAGAGACCCAGTACTTC.

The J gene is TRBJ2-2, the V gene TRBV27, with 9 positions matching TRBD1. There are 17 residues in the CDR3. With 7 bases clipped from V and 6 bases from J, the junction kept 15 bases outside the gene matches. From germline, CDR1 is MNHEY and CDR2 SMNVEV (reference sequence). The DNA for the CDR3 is TGTGCCAGCACTAAACTCGTGGACAGGGGTCAACCCGGGGAGCTGTTTTTT. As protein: CASTKLVDRGQPGELFF.

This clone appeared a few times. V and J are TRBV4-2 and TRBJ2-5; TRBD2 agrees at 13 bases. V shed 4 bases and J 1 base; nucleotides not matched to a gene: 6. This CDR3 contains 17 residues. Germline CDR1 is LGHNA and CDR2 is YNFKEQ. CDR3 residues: CASSPTTSGGIQETQYF. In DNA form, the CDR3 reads TGTGCCAGCAGCCCGACGACTAGCGGGGGGATCCAAGAGACCCAGTACTTC.

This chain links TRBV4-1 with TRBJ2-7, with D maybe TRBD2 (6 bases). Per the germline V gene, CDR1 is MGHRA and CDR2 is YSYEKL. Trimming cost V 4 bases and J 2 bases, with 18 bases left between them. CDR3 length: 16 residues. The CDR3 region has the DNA TGCGCCAGCAGCCCAATACCACGGGGGAGAACCTACGAGCAGTACTTC. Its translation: CASSPIPRGRTYEQYF.

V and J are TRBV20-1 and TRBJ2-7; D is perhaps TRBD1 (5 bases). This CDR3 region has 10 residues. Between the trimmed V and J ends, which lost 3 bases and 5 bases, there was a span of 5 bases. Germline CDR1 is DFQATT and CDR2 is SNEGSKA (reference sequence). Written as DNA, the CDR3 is TGCAGTGCTAGCAGGGACGAGCAGTACTTC. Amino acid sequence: CSASRDEQYF.

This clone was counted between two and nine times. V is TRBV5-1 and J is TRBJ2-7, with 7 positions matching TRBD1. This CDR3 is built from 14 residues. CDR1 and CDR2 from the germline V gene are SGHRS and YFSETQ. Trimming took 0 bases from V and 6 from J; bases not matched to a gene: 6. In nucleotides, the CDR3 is TGCGCCAGCAGCTTGGTAAAACAGGGGATCGAGCAGTACTTC. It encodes CASSLVKQGIEQYF.

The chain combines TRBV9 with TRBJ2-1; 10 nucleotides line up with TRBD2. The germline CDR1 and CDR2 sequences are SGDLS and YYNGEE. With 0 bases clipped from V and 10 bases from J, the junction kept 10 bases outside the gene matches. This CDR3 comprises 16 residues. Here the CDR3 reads CASSVGIAGGPREQFF. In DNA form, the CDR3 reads TGTGCCAGCAGCGTAGGGATAGCGGGGGGTCCGCGGGAGCAGTTCTTC.